This TCR beta chain derives from a study of spatial heterogeneity in lung cancer (dated by TCRdb to the late 2010s). For the study in its entirety: Beta-chain transcripts were consistently detected in greater numbers than alpha-chain transcripts, which likely reflected higher beta-chain transcript abundance. In the raw uncorrected reads, each unique combination of TCR and UMI appeared more than ten times on average. In non-small cell lung cancer, the study quantitatively compared TCR alpha and beta repertoires across several tumor regions, matched nontumor lung, and blood. Nonsynonymous mutation counts, determined by whole-exome sequencing of tumor tissue, were related to TCR repertoire features. At surgery, both alpha and beta chains were TCR-sequenced in 220 tumor regions, fewer than 80 matched nontumor lung samples and 56 PBMC samples.

In the paper's terms, the time point label means: sample taken at primary tumor resection. For TCR sequencing, whole RNA was extracted from tumor and nontumor lung tissue, or from cryopreserved PBMC samples, and no cell sorting was done. Donors were some 78 patients with early-stage, untreated non-small cell lung cancer from the lung TRACERx cohort. Only patients for whom sufficient RNA was available from at least two tumor regions were selected for TCR sequencing. Comment on this clonotype: The target of this receptor is not known. It has no much larger one-base neighbor in the sample; base qualities were not kept.

Libraries came from 5' RACE. The listed sequencing device is NextSeq 500. In the TCR library protocol, a unique molecular identifier was attached to each TCR cDNA molecule so that PCR and sequencing errors could be corrected. As for how the authors treated the data: Decombinator tools were used for TCR identification, UMI-based error correction and CDR3 extraction. Expanded TCRs were defined as those above a frequency of 2 per 1,000, corresponding to the top 1% of the tumor frequency distribution. Renyi diversity was calculated using the R vegan package after each repertoire was subsampled 100 times to 5,000 TCRs. CDR3 similarity networks were built from amino acid triplet string-kernel similarity, with CDR3s being connected when pairwise similarity was above 0.82. TCRdb reprocessed the public reads (quality trimming at Q25 with fastp, clone calling with MiXCR) and kept in-frame beta chains. Identical CDR3 protein sequences are pooled into one entry, listed with their most common genes and DNA. These V and J calls are TCRdb output, not the study's own analysis. Across this sample there are 89,000 or so distinct CDR3 sequences, with about a fifth seen only once. 6.2% of the sample is in the top ten clones.

What the authors observed across the whole study: Ubiquitous expanded tumor TCRs were detected in blood more often at tumor resection than at routine follow-up. Additional single-cell paired TCR alpha and beta sequencing was considered necessary to confirm, at a functional level, the hypothesis that regional TCRs recognize regional mutations.

CDR1 and CDR2 are drawn from the germline V gene: ENHRY, SYGVKD. From the cysteine up to the phenylalanine, the CDR3 has a length of 13 residues. Just the 39-base CDR3 DNA is kept, in frame starting at base 1. The germline V end is reduced by 6 bases and the J end by 5 bases; junction bases left unmatched: 4. The receptor was isolated from a male donor with early-stage non-small cell lung cancer. The chain links TRBV10-3 with TRBJ2-7, with 10 junctional bases fitting TRBD1. The sequenced sample was PBMCs, obtained at surgery. Here the CDR3 is given as CAISRDRGHEQYF. The nucleotides read TGTGCCATCAGCCGGGACAGGGGTCACGAGCAGTACTTC.